This TCR beta chain was sequenced during a study of CD8 T cells in Susac syndrome. The CDR3 has 12 amino acids. The V gene lost 2 bases and the J gene lost 6 bases, with 8 bases spanning the gap. Germline V CDR1 and CDR2: SGHTA, FQGNSA. Random hexamers primed reverse transcription of about 0.5 to 1 ug RNA. MiXCR was run by TCRdb on the immunoSEQ multiplex PCR reads, yielding one entry per CDR3 protein. Among about 210,000 distinct CDR3 sequences listed, 94% were seen once. The V call is TRBV7-2, the J call TRBJ2-7; D might be TRBD1 (5 bases). The TCR sequence derives from a human donor with Susac syndrome. Sequenced sample: CD4+ T cells from PBMCs. CDR3 sequence: CASSLQGLEQYF. The DNA of the CDR3 is TGTGCCAGCAGCTTACAGGGTCTCGAGCAGTACTTC.